In its sample, the clone carrying this T cell receptor (beta chain) was seen a few times. TCRdb called the RACE reads again in MiXCR, with one record for every CDR3 protein. The sample includes about 110,000 distinct CDR3 sequences, around 12% of them seen just once. The time point: pre-sensitization, week 0. Treatment noted: therapeutic diphenylcyclopropenone sensitization with weekly scalp DPC. Unfractionated whole blood served as the source for total RNA extraction. These data originate in a study of human T cells and chemical hapten exposure. The CDR3 contains 13 residues. V lost 8 bases and J lost 3, with 13 bases in between. The germline gives CDR1 MDHEN, CDR2 SYDVKM.

The V call is TRBV28, the J call TRBJ1-2, with D perhaps TRBD1 (6 bases). This clonotype was sampled from a woman aged 45-65 years with alopecia areata. Some clones in this sample may be carry-over from other donors' samples. Specimen: whole blood, collected in connection with sensitization to the hapten diphenylcyclopropenone (DPC). CDR3 sequence reads: CASQPGGDYGYTF. CDR3 coding DNA: TGTGCCAGCCAACCGGGGGGCGACTATGGCTACACCTTC.